The 27 T cell receptor beta chains given below trace back to one sample, sequenced in a study of identical twins. MiXCR was run by TCRdb on the 5' RACE reads, yielding one entry per CDR3 protein. The table has 1.5 million to 2 million distinct CDR3 sequences, about 30% seen once. The specimen sequenced was cord blood. The receptor set was obtained from a newborn girl in good health.

The chain has TRBV20-1 and TRBJ1-2, with 10 bases matching TRBD1. The CDR3 consists of 15 residues. The V gene end was trimmed by 3 bases and the J gene end by 6 bases; junction bases not matched to a gene: 10. CDR1 and CDR2 from the germline V gene are DFQATT and SNEGSKA (reference sequence). The CDR3 here is CSASDGGQGNHGYTF. CDR3 bases: TGCAGTGCTAGTGATGGGGGACAGGGGAACCATGGCTACACCTTC.

Remarks on this clonotype: A much larger clone lies a single base off, so this may be a read error. This chain joins TRBV5-1 and TRBJ2-1; perhaps D is TRBD1 or TRBD2 (6 bases each). The CDR3 consists of 14 residues. CDR1 and CDR2 (germline): SGHRS, YFSETQ. CDR3 in amino acids: CASSLVLSGAEHFF. CDR3 nucleotides: TGCGCCAGCAGCTTGGTTCTTTCGGGGGCTGAGCATTTCTTC.

This clonotype was found a few times. This chain joins TRBV5-6 and TRBJ2-6; D perhaps matches TRBD1 (6 bases). V dropped 4 bases and J dropped 7 bases, with 15 bases sitting between them. Germline V lookup: CDR1 SGHDT, CDR2 YYEEEE. The CDR3 runs 15 residues. This CDR3 reads CASSARQVLANVLTF. In DNA, the CDR3 is TGTGCCAGCAGCGCTCGACAGGTCTTAGCCAACGTCCTGACTTTC.

The chain recombines TRBV7-2 with TRBJ2-1; TRBD2 agrees at 11 bases. The junction had 10 bases not matched to a gene; V was cut back by 1 base and J by 8 bases. The CDR3 has 17 residues. The germline V gene has CDR1 SGHTA and CDR2 FQGNSA. The CDR3 nucleotides are TGTGCCAGCAGCTTAGATTCGGTAGCGGGGGGGCTGGATGAGCAGTTCTTC. This sequence encodes CASSLDSVAGGLDEQFF.

This clonotype came up a few times. The rearrangement links TRBV5-6 to TRBJ2-2; TRBD2 matches 8 bases. Trimming cost V 1 base and J 0 bases; bases outside gene matches: 2. The CDR3 is 16 amino acids. Germline assignment: CDR1 SGHDT and CDR2 YYEEEE. The CDR3 region is CASSLTGGANTGELFF. The CDR3 DNA is TGTGCCAGCAGCTTGACCGGGGGGGCGAACACCGGGGAGCTGTTTTTT.

The chain uses TRBV6-5 and TRBJ1-1; D is unresolved. CDR1 MNHEY and CDR2 SVGAGI come from the germline V gene. The CDR3 runs 14 residues. V lost 2 bases and J 0 bases, leaving 7 bases between the germline ends. DNA for the CDR3: TGTGCCAGCAGTTACGGTGACATGAACACTGAAGCTTTCTTT. Amino acid sequence: CASSYGDMNTEAFF.

The rearrangement uses TRBV3-1 and TRBJ1-3; D possibly corresponds to TRBD1 (5 bases). The V and J ends lost 2 bases and 0 bases respectively, with 8 bases between them. The CDR3 runs to 15 residues. Germline V gene sequence: CDR1 LGHDT, CDR2 YNNKEL (reference sequence). The CDR3, as DNA: TGTGCCAGCAGCCAACGGACACGCTCTGGAAACACCATATATTTT. It is translated as CASSQRTRSGNTIYF.

This clonotype has more than one count but fewer than ten. The V call is TRBV6-2 or TRBV6-3, the J call TRBJ2-5; TRBD2 might be the D (6 bases). This CDR3 contains 14 residues. Between the trimmed V and J ends, which lost 6 bases and 5 bases, there was a span of 16 bases. From germline, CDR1 is MNHEY and CDR2 SVGEGT. The CDR3 DNA follows: TGTGCCAGCAGCAGACTAGGCTCCTTGGAGACCCAGTACTTC. It specifies CASSRLGSLETQYF.

This chain links TRBV25-1 with TRBJ1-4; 9 bases align to TRBD1. The CDR3 has 13 amino acids. J lost 7 bases, V lost 7 bases, and 4 bases had no gene match. Germline V CDR1 and CDR2: MGHDK, SYGVNS. CDR3 sequence (DNA): TGTGCCAGCACCCCGGACAGGGGTGAAAAACTGTTTTTT. Translated: CASTPDRGEKLFF.

V usage is TRBV20-1 and J usage is TRBJ2-5; 8 bases fit TRBD2. Germline CDR1 is DFQATT and CDR2 is SNEGSKA (reference sequence). V shed 1 base and J 5 bases; nucleotides not matched to a gene: 15. This CDR3 region has 17 residues. CDR3 nucleotide sequence: TGCAGTGCTAGAGGCTACTGGGGGACTAGTGGGTTGGAGACCCAGTACTTC. Protein: CSARGYWGTSGLETQYF.

The table lists this clonotype with a count of one. The rearrangement links TRBV27 to TRBJ2-4; 8 bases match TRBD2. Trimming cost V 7 bases and J 13 bases; bases outside gene matches: 15. Germline-derived CDR1 and CDR2 are MNHEY and SMNVEV (reference sequence). The length of the CDR3 is 14 residues. CDR3: CASTRAGGFSGQYF. In DNA, the CDR3 is TGTGCCAGCACGAGGGCGGGGGGATTTAGTGGGCAGTACTTC.

The chain uses TRBV2 and TRBJ1-2; TRBD1 agrees at 8 bases. CDR1 is SNHLY, CDR2 FYNNEI, per germline. V shed 3 bases, J shed 4 bases, and the junction held 4 bases outside the gene matches. This CDR3 contains 14 residues. This CDR3 reads CASSETGVGYGYTF. The DNA for the CDR3 is TGTGCCAGCAGTGAGACAGGGGTGGGCTATGGCTACACCTTC.

V usage is TRBV15 and J usage is TRBJ1-1, with D perhaps TRBD1 (6 bases). V dropped 2 bases and J dropped 1 base, with 11 bases sitting between them. The CDR3 spans 15 residues. The germline V gene encodes CDR1 LNHNV and CDR2 YYDKDF (reference sequence). The CDR3 is CATSRRPDRNTEAFF. The CDR3 DNA is TGTGCCACCAGCAGAAGACCGGACAGGAACACTGAAGCTTTCTTT.

This clonotype was recorded a few times. The CDR3 sequence: CASSTIAGRGLDTQYF. As DNA, the CDR3 is TGTGCCAGCAGTACGATAGCGGGAAGGGGTCTAGATACGCAGTATTTT. The V and J genes are TRBV28 and TRBJ2-3; 8 bases fit TRBD2. The trim removed 5 bases at V and 5 bases at J, leaving 12 bases unmatched. This CDR3 is built from 16 residues. From germline, CDR1 is MDHEN and CDR2 SYDVKM.

This clonotype turned up a few times. This chain joins TRBV7-8 and TRBJ2-1, with 7 bases identical to TRBD2. The J segment lost 1 base and the V segment lost 3 bases, leaving 12 bases of the junction unmatched. Per germline, CDR1 SGHVS and CDR2 FQNEAQ. The CDR3 consists of 18 residues. The CDR3 loop reads CASSLGTTPVGSYNEQFF. In nucleotides, the CDR3 is TGTGCCAGCAGCTTGGGGACTACACCCGTGGGTTCCTACAATGAGCAGTTCTTC.

In this sample, this clonotype turned up a few times. The chain uses TRBV25-1 and TRBJ2-7; TRBD2 aligns across 10 bases. Germline CDR1 is MGHDK and CDR2 is SYGVNS. This CDR3 has 16 residues. V shed 3 bases, J shed 4 bases, and the junction held 9 bases outside the gene matches. CDR3 loop: CASSDISGGLDYEQYF. DNA of the CDR3: TGTGCCAGCAGTGACATTAGCGGGGGGCTTGATTACGAGCAGTACTTC.

The CDR3 loop is CASSQVQGGGRNEQFF. The CDR3 DNA follows: TGTGCCAGCAGCCAAGTTCAAGGAGGTGGTCGCAATGAGCAGTTCTTC. This chain joins TRBV3-1 and TRBJ2-1; a possible D gene is TRBD2 (5 bases). Germline V lookup: CDR1 LGHDT, CDR2 YNNKEL (reference sequence). The CDR3 length is 16 residues. V was clipped by 1 base and J by 6 bases, with 16 bases between them.

The rearrangement uses TRBV27 and TRBJ2-1, with 7 bases lining up with TRBD2. V dropped 4 bases and J dropped 4; count of bases not matched to a gene: 4. This CDR3 spans 14 amino acids. CDR1 is MNHEY, CDR2 SMNVEV, per germline (reference sequence). In DNA, the CDR3 is TGTGCCAGCAGTTGGGAGGGACTTTACAATGAGCAGTTCTTC. Its protein is CASSWEGLYNEQFF.

The V gene is TRBV5-1, the J gene TRBJ2-7, with D perhaps TRBD1 or TRBD2 (6 bases each). V was pared by 5 bases and J by 3 bases, with 15 bases between. Germline CDR1 reads SGHRS; CDR2 reads YFSETQ. This CDR3 is 14 amino acids long. CDR3 sequence (DNA): TGCGCCAGCAGTTCACAGGGAGGACACTACGAGCAGTACTTC. This codes for CASSSQGGHYEQYF.

This clonotype showed up just a few times. V and J are TRBV21-1 and TRBJ1-5. TRBV21-1 constitutes a pseudogene. The CDR3 contains 13 residues. The CDR3 here is CASSKVGDQPQHF. CDR3 DNA sequence: TGTGCCAGCAGCAAAGTGGGTGACCAGCCCCAGCATTTT.

CDR3 sequence: CASSHGRRLIRPSTDTQYF. Written as DNA, the CDR3 is TGTGCCAGCAGCCACGGACGGAGGTTGATTCGTCCCAGCACAGATACGCAGTATTTT. V and J are TRBV14 and TRBJ2-3, with a tentative D call TRBD2 (5 bases). Trimming took off 3 bases at V and 0 bases at J, with 22 bases between the two ends. The length of the CDR3 is 19 residues. The germline V gene has CDR1 SGHDN and CDR2 FVKESK.

The chain carries TRBV28 and TRBJ2-7; D is ambiguous. The length of the CDR3 is 12 residues. CDR1 is MDHEN, CDR2 SYDVKM, per germline. The V end lost 5 bases, the J end lost 1 base, and 6 bases lay between the germline ends. The CDR3 spells CASSIRSYEQYF. The CDR3 DNA sequence: TGTGCCAGCAGTATCCGATCCTACGAGCAGTACTTC.

This clonotype was seen at least ten times. The chain uses TRBV18 and TRBJ2-5; 11 bases are a match to TRBD2. The CDR3 runs to 15 residues. The V gene end was trimmed by 4 bases and the J gene end by 1 base; junction bases not matched to a gene: 2. The germline V gene encodes CDR1 KGHSH and CDR2 LQKENI. The CDR3 nucleotides are TGTGCCAGCTCACTACTAGCGGGAGCCCAAGAGACCCAGTACTTC. It codes for CASSLLAGAQETQYF. Drawing the rest from reference TRBV18 and TRBJ2-5, the complete variable domain is NAGVMQNPRHLVRRRGQEARLRCSPMKGHSHVYWYRQLPEEGLKFMVYLQKENIIDESGMPKERFSAEFPKEGPSILRIQQVVRGDSAAYFCASSLLAGAQETQYFGPGTRLLVL.

This chain links TRBV5-1 with TRBJ2-1; D is unresolved. Germline V lookup: CDR1 SGHRS, CDR2 YFSETQ. V was clipped by 4 bases and J by 2 bases, with 10 bases between them. The CDR3 extends over 14 amino acids. CDR3 sequence (DNA): TGCGCCAGCAGCCGCCGCGATGCCTACAATGAGCAGTTCTTC. This codes for CASSRRDAYNEQFF.

J is TRBJ1-1 and V is TRBV6-1; possible D gene TRBD1, 5 bases. The CDR3 is 13 amino acids. Germline V gene sequence: CDR1 MNHNS, CDR2 SASEGT. V shed 4 bases and J shed 7 bases, with 13 bases lying between them. The CDR3, as DNA: TGTGCCAGCAGTGTCAGCGGGGCCCTTGAAGCTTTCTTT. Translated, it gives CASSVSGALEAFF.

The chain joins TRBV7-2 to TRBJ2-3; 7 bases are shared with TRBD2. The CDR3 sequence is 15 residues long. Per the germline V gene, CDR1 is SGHTA and CDR2 is FQGNSA. V was clipped by 6 bases and J by 1 base; unmatched bases: 7. This chain's CDR3 is CASRPPGLRTDTQYF. The CDR3 region has the DNA TGTGCCAGCAGACCCCCGGGACTACGCACAGATACGCAGTATTTT.

The V gene is TRBV5-1, the J gene TRBJ2-1; 8 bases map to TRBD2. The tail of the sequence fits TRBJ2-7 better, so the J call may be wrong. The CDR3 runs to 15 residues. From germline, CDR1 is SGHRS and CDR2 YFSETQ. CDR3 region: CASSSGLAALNEQYF. The CDR3, as DNA: TGCGCCAGCAGCTCAGGACTAGCAGCCCTCAATGAGCAGTACTTC.